What follows describes a single TCR beta chain. PCR involved 60 Vbeta and 13 Jbeta primers. Some clones are missing from TCRdb's copy, which holds only in-frame ones; the method was immunoSEQ multiplex PCR. Of some 200,000 clones listed, under 85% are singletons. These donors, healthy bone marrow donors, were studied. The CDR3 totals 14 residues. Germline V gives CDR1 SGDLS, CDR2 YYNGEE. V lost 4 bases, J lost 5 bases, and 16 bases lay in between. The sample comes from a study of cytomegalovirus exposure and HLA in healthy donors. The specimen was PBMCs. The sequence derives from a middle-aged man in good health and CMV-seronegative. The rearrangement uses TRBV9 and TRBJ2-7; the D gene is possibly TRBD2 (5 bases). CDR3: CASSRTPTRDEQYF. CDR3 nucleotide sequence: TGTGCCAGCAGCCGGACCCCTACGAGGGACGAGCAGTACTTC. Full variable domain (remainder filled in from reference TRBV9 and TRBJ2-7): DSGVTQTPKHLITATGQRVTLRCSPRSGDLSVYWYQQSLDQGLQFLIQYYNGEERAKGNILERFSAQQFPDLHSELNLSSLELGDSALYFCASSRTPTRDEQYFGPGTRLTVT.